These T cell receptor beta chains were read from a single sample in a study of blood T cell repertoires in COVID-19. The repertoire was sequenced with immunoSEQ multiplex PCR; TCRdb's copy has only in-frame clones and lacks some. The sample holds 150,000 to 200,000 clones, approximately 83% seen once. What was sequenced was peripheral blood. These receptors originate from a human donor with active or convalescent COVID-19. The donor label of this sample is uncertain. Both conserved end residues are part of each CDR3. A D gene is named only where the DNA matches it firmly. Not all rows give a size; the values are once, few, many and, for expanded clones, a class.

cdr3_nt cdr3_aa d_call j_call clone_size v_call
TGTGCCAGCAGCCAAGATGCGGGACGCTACAATGAGCAGTTCTTC CASSQDAGRYNEQFF NA TRBJ2-1 NA TRBV3-1/TRBV3-2
TGCAGCGTTGTCCTGGCAGGGGTCTACGAGCAGTACTTC CSVVLAGVYEQYF NA TRBJ2-7 NA TRBV29-1
TGTGCCAGCAGTATTTTATCCCGGGGGTTGGACACTGAAGCTTTCTTT CASSILSRGLDTEAFF NA TRBJ1-1 NA TRBV28
TGCGCCAGCAGTCCCGCGGTTAGCTCCTACGAGCAGTACTTC CASSPAVSSYEQYF NA TRBJ2-7 NA TRBV10-1
TGCAGCGCTGCGCCCGGGATGGGGATATACGAAGCTTTCTTT CSAAPGMGIYEAFF NA TRBJ1-1 NA TRBV29-1
TGTGCCACCAGTGATCCCTCTAAACTAGCGGGAGGACAAGAGACCCAGTACTTC CATSDPSKLAGGQETQYF TRBD2 TRBJ2-5 NA TRBV24-1
TGTGCCAGCAGCCAAGGACAGGGAACAGATACGCAGTATTTT CASSQGQGTDTQYF TRBD1 TRBJ2-3 once TRBV3-1/TRBV3-2
TGTGCCACCAGCAGAGATAAATTAGTCCCGACCCAGTACTTC CATSRDKLVPTQYF NA TRBJ2-5 NA TRBV15
TGTGCCAGCAGTTACGAAACGAGGCAGCGGTCGAACACCGGGGAGCTGTTTTTT CASSYETRQRSNTGELFF NA TRBJ2-2 NA TRBV6-2/TRBV6-3
TGTGCCAGCAGCTTGGCCGGGACTCCCGCCCCCTACGAGCAGTACTTC CASSLAGTPAPYEQYF NA TRBJ2-7 NA TRBV5-4
TGTGCCAGTAGTGACAGTCCCCGAGACACGGATACGCAGTATTTT CASSDSPRDTDTQYF NA TRBJ2-3 NA TRBV19
TGTGCTAGTGGTTCCGATGTCGGGGCGCAGTATTTT CASGSDVGAQYF NA TRBJ2-3 NA TRBV12-5
TGTGCCTGGAGGAGCGTCAGACAGAGTAGGAGCTACACCTTC CAWRSVRQSRSYTF NA TRBJ1-2 NA TRBV30
TGTGCCAGCTCACTGGCCTCGGGACAGGGATCCTACGAGCAGTACTTC CASSLASGQGSYEQYF TRBD1 TRBJ2-7 once TRBV18
TGCGCCAGCAGCTTGGAATTCGGACTCGGATACGAGCAGTACTTC CASSLEFGLGYEQYF NA TRBJ2-7 NA TRBV5-1
TGTGCCAGCAGCGTTACCGGGACAGGGACCTCCGAGCAGTACTTC CASSVTGTGTSEQYF TRBD1 TRBJ2-7 NA TRBV9
TGTGCCAGCAGCCCAGGTGTGGGTCCCTATGGCTACACCTTC CASSPGVGPYGYTF NA TRBJ1-2 NA TRBV11-1
TGTGCCAGCAGCTTAGGGGTACAGCAGGGCACAGATACGCAGTATTTT CASSLGVQQGTDTQYF NA TRBJ2-3 NA TRBV11-2
TGCGCCAGCAGCCAAGCCCGACGGTCTAGCGGGAGAGGGGGGCAGGAGACCCAGTACTTC CASSQARRSSGRGGQETQYF TRBD2 TRBJ2-5 NA TRBV4-1
TGTGCCAGCAGCCCTTCGGACGAAGGGGGCTACAATGAGCAGTTCTTC CASSPSDEGGYNEQFF NA TRBJ2-1 once TRBV3-1/TRBV3-2
TGTGCCAGCAGCGTCAGACTAGCGGGACAAGAGACCCAGTACTTC CASSVRLAGQETQYF TRBD2 TRBJ2-5 NA TRBV5-5
TGTGCCAGCAGCCCCAACCGACAGGGTGGGAATTCACCCCTCCACTTT CASSPNRQGGNSPLHF TRBD1 TRBJ1-6 NA TRBV11-1
TGCGCCAGCGGCCCGGGACTAGCGGGAGGCCCTCAACAAGAGACCCAGTACTTC CASGPGLAGGPQQETQYF TRBD2 TRBJ2-5 NA TRBV5-1
TGTGCCAGCAGCTTCGTTCGGACAGGGAGAGAGACCCAGTACTTC CASSFVRTGRETQYF TRBD1 TRBJ2-5 NA TRBV28
TGTGCCAGCCCGTGGCGGGACGAAGATACGCAGTATTTT CASPWRDEDTQYF NA TRBJ2-3 NA TRBV18
TGTGCCAGCAGATATGACAGGGGAGATGGAAACACCATATATTTT CASRYDRGDGNTIYF TRBD1 TRBJ1-3 NA TRBV7-9
TGTGCCAGTAGAGACGGACAGGCTTCGGAAGGGGAGCAGTACTTC CASRDGQASEGEQYF TRBD1 TRBJ2-7 NA TRBV19
TGTGCCAGCAGCTCCGCCGTAGGGACACGACCCCAGTACTTC CASSSAVGTRPQYF NA TRBJ2-5 NA TRBV5-4
TGTGCCAGCAGTCTGAAAGGACAGGGTGGCACCGGGGAGCTGTTTTTT CASSLKGQGGTGELFF TRBD1 TRBJ2-2 NA TRBV27
TGCAGCGTTGAAAAGACAGTCTCTGGAAACACCATATATTTT CSVEKTVSGNTIYF NA TRBJ1-3 NA TRBV29-1
TGCAGTGCTAGAGGAGGGGGCTACACCTTC CSARGGGYTF NA TRBJ1-2 NA TRBV20-1
TGTGCCAGCAGTTCCCCAACAGGGCCCCCGCAGTACTTC CASSSPTGPPQYF NA TRBJ2-7 NA TRBV28
TGTGCCAGCAGACGCCGGAGGGAGGGGATCACTGAAGCTTTCTTT CASRRRREGITEAFF NA TRBJ1-1 NA TRBV6-6
TGTGCCAGCAGCCAGGTAGGGGGAAAGGAGGACATTCAGTACTTC CASSQVGGKEDIQYF NA TRBJ2-4 NA TRBV9
TGTGCCAGCAGCTTGGGAGCTAAGCAGGCAGATACGCAGTATTTT CASSLGAKQADTQYF NA TRBJ2-3 once TRBV5-8
TGCGCCAGCACCCTGGACAGGGCGAACACCGGGGAGCTGTTTTTT CASTLDRANTGELFF TRBD1 TRBJ2-2 NA TRBV5-1
TGTGCCACCAGGAGGAAGGGGCACTATGGCTACACCTTC CATRRKGHYGYTF NA TRBJ1-2 NA TRBV15
TGTGCCAGCAGCCAAGAACTTGCGGGAACCAATTCACCCCTCCACTTT CASSQELAGTNSPLHF NA TRBJ1-6 NA TRBV4-2
TGTGCCTGGGGTAAGGAGGGTACGAGTACTGAAGCTTTCTTT CAWGKEGTSTEAFF NA TRBJ1-1 NA TRBV30
TGTGCCAGCAGTCAATACCCGGACAGGGACTATGGCTACACCTTC CASSQYPDRDYGYTF TRBD1 TRBJ1-2 NA TRBV6-2/TRBV6-3
TGCAGTGCTAGTAGGGACACTCATCAGCCCCAGCATTTT CSASRDTHQPQHF NA TRBJ1-5 NA TRBV20-1
TGTGCCAGCAGCGCCACTAGCGGGCCCTACGAGCAGTACTTC CASSATSGPYEQYF TRBD2 TRBJ2-7 NA TRBV9
TGTGCCAGCAGACACTTTGTGTACGACAGGGCGAACGAGCAGTACTTC CASRHFVYDRANEQYF TRBD1 TRBJ2-7 NA TRBV28
TGTGCCAGCAGCTTAACAGGGATAGACTATGGCTACACCTTC CASSLTGIDYGYTF NA TRBJ1-2 NA TRBV7-9
TGTGCCAGTAGTACGACTGAAAGCCAGTTCTTC CASSTTESQFF NA TRBJ2-1 NA TRBV19
TGTGCCAGCAGCTTAGGGTTGCGGTCACCCCTCCACTTT CASSLGLRSPLHF NA TRBJ1-6 NA TRBV7-3
TGTGCCACCAGTGATCGATCCGGGACAGGGGGCTACAATGAGCAGTTCTTC CATSDRSGTGGYNEQFF TRBD1 TRBJ2-1 NA TRBV24-1
TGTGCCAGCAGTTTCTTATTACAGGTGTTTCGAAACACTGAAGCTTTCTTT CASSFLLQVFRNTEAFF NA TRBJ1-1 NA TRBV6-2/TRBV6-3
TGTGCCAGCAGCCGGGGACAGGCAGGGTCAGAGACCCAGTACTTC CASSRGQAGSETQYF TRBD1 TRBJ2-5 NA TRBV4-2
TGTGCCAGCAGCCTCGGACAGGGCCACTCTGGGGCCAACGTCCTGACTTTC CASSLGQGHSGANVLTF TRBD1 TRBJ2-6 NA TRBV7-2
TGTGCCAGCAGCCAACGGGGGGGACTATCTAACACCGGGGAGCTGTTTTTT CASSQRGGLSNTGELFF TRBD2 TRBJ2-2 NA TRBV3-1/TRBV3-2